Listed here are 18 T cell receptor beta chains from one sample, sequenced in a study of cytomegalovirus exposure and HLA in healthy donors. The PCR ran on 60 Vbeta and 13 Jbeta primers. TCRdb's copy holds only in-frame clones and misses some; the assay was immunoSEQ multiplex PCR. Altogether about 190,000 clones are present, approximately 80% being singletons, with the ten largest covering 2% to 3%. Sequencing was carried out using PBMCs. The source is a woman between 50 and 59 years old in good health and CMV-seropositive.

The chain has TRBV19 and TRBJ1-2; TRBD1 might be the D (5 bases). Germline lookup yields CDR1 LNHDA and CDR2 SQIVND (reference sequence). The CDR3 consists of 14 residues. V lost 0 bases, J lost 7 bases, and 12 bases lay in between. The CDR3 is CASSIETGRGGYTF. CDR3 in DNA: TGTGCCAGTAGTATAGAGACCGGGAGGGGTGGCTACACCTTC.

This clone was counted a few times. The rearrangement uses TRBV6-1 and TRBJ1-4; a weak D match, TRBD1 (5 bases). CDR3 length: 15 amino acids. Germline V gene data show CDR1 as MNHNS and CDR2 as SASEGT. Trimming pared 7 bases from V and 6 bases from J, leaving 18 bases between. In DNA, the CDR3 is TGTGCCAGCAACGAGGCAGGGAAGAGATATGAAAAACTGTTTTTT. Protein product: CASNEAGKRYEKLFF.

Details on this clone: At one end the junction does not follow the germline gene, possibly because of a read error. The J gene is TRBJ2-1, the V gene TRBV9, with D possibly TRBD1 on 6 matching bases. Germline V gene lookup returns CDR1 SGDLS and CDR2 YYNGEE. The CDR3 has 16 amino acids. Here the CDR3 DNA reads TGTGCCGGCAGCGTAGCTGAGGGGGAGCCCTACAATGAGCAGTTCTTC. Translation: CAGSVAEGEPYNEQFF.

The chain combines TRBV7-2 with TRBJ1-1, with D hard to call. The CDR3 has 15 amino acids. Trimming removed 1 base from V and 3 bases from J, with 12 bases in between. Germline CDR1 and CDR2: SGHTA and FQGNSA. In nucleotides, the CDR3 is TGTGCCAGCAGCTTAGGTCCGGGCGGGTACACTGAAGCTTTCTTT. It specifies CASSLGPGGYTEAFF.

There are a few counts of this clone. The chain links TRBV5-1 to TRBJ1-1; 7 bases are a match to TRBD1. This CDR3 is built from 14 residues. Unmatched junction bases numbered 9, after V lost 4 bases and J lost 6 bases. Germline CDR1 is SGHRS and CDR2 is YFSETQ. CDR3 coding DNA: TGCGCCAGCAGCGGGCGACAGGGTAATGCTGAAGCTTTCTTT. It codes for CASSGRQGNAEAFF.

The CDR3 protein is CASTFGLEQYF. DNA of the CDR3: TGTGCCAGCACCTTCGGTTTAGAGCAGTACTTC. The V and J genes are TRBV6-6 and TRBJ2-7, with no clear D. The germline CDR1 and CDR2 sequences are MNHNY and SVGAGI (reference sequence). Trimming removed 7 bases from V and 7 bases from J, with 11 bases in between. The CDR3 covers 11 residues.

As for this clone: Compared with germline, one end of the junction differs, possibly owing to a read error. This chain links TRBV7-7 with TRBJ2-7; 13 positions match TRBD2. Germline V gene sequence: CDR1 SSHAT, CDR2 FNYEAQ (reference sequence). The CDR3 is made up of 15 amino acids. The CDR3 loop reads CASSSGLAGLAEQYF. The CDR3, as DNA: TGTGCTAGCAGCTCGGGACTAGCGGGGCTTGCCGAGCAGTACTTC.

The rearrangement uses TRBV7-2 and TRBJ1-5; no reliable D call. Trimming left V 5 bases short and J 7 bases short, with 12 bases between. CDR3 size: 13 residues. Germline assignment: CDR1 SGHTA and CDR2 FQGNSA. CDR3 DNA: TGTGCCAGCAGCCCGGGGATGAACCAGCCCCAGCATTTT. The encoded protein is CASSPGMNQPQHF.

The CDR3 is CASSLGLSGGAEETQYF. CDR3 DNA: TGCGCCAGCAGCCTGGGTTTAAGCGGGGGGGCAGAGGAGACCCAGTACTTC. The chain combines TRBV5-1 with TRBJ2-5; 10 nucleotides line up with TRBD2. CDR3 length equals 17 residues. Germline V lookup: CDR1 SGHRS, CDR2 YFSETQ. V dropped 4 bases and J dropped 5; count of bases not matched to a gene: 14.

This clone was observed a single time. This chain connects TRBV11-1 to TRBJ2-1; 7 positions match TRBD2. This CDR3 contains 16 residues. Germline CDR1 is SGHAT and CDR2 is FQDESV (reference sequence). V was clipped by 1 base and J by 4 bases; unmatched bases: 7. For the CDR3, the DNA is TGTGCCAGCAGCTTAGGGGGTGGGGGGGATTACAATGAGCAGTTCTTC. Translating gives CASSLGGGGDYNEQFF.

The genes are TRBV7-8 and TRBJ1-5; D ambiguous. The germline V and J ends were trimmed by 4 bases and 3 bases, with 13 bases remaining between them. Germline CDR1 SGHVS, CDR2 FQNEAQ. This CDR3 region has 15 residues. The CDR3 is CASSSHAQNNQPQHF. In DNA, the CDR3 is TGTGCCAGCAGCTCACATGCCCAAAACAATCAGCCCCAGCATTTT.

The table lists this clone with a count of one. The chain joins TRBV2 to TRBJ2-5; possibly TRBD2 for D (5 bases). From germline, CDR1 is SNHLY and CDR2 FYNNEI. With 1 base removed from V and 5 bases from J, the gap between germline ends came to 17 bases. The CDR3 loop spans 16 amino acids. CDR3 coding DNA: TGTGCCAGCAGTGAAGATAGCGCCGGGCGTCGGGAGACCCAGTACTTC. Translating gives CASSEDSAGRRETQYF. The full variable domain, rest sourced from reference TRBV2 and TRBJ2-5, is EPEVTQTPSHQVTQMGQEVILRCVPISNHLYFYWYRQILGQKVEFLVSFYNNEISEKSEIFDDQFSVERPDGSNFTLKIRSTKLEDSAMYFCASSEDSAGRRETQYFGPGTRLLVL.

This chain connects TRBV7-9 to TRBJ2-6, with D unclear. Germline values: CDR1 SEHNR, CDR2 FQNEAQ (reference sequence). V shed 3 bases and J shed 2 bases, with 17 bases lying between them. This CDR3 has 18 residues. As DNA, the CDR3 is TGTGCCAGCAGCTTGAGGCAGATAATCTTGCCTGGGGCCAACGTCCTGACTTTC. Encoded protein: CASSLRQIILPGANVLTF.

The rearrangement joins TRBV28 to TRBJ1-4; D is unresolved. The V end was cut by 1 base, the J end by 8 bases, with 5 bases between. The CDR3 has 12 residues. Per the germline V gene, CDR1 is MDHEN and CDR2 is SYDVKM. Here the CDR3 reads CASSLYPEKLFF. CDR3 DNA: TGTGCCAGCAGTTTATATCCGGAAAAACTGTTTTTT.

J is TRBJ1-1 and V is TRBV29-1; the D gene is possibly TRBD1 (6 bases). Germline lookup yields CDR1 SQVTM and CDR2 ANQGSEA. V was cut by 5 bases and J by 4 bases, with 23 bases left in between. The CDR3 covers 16 residues. Written as DNA, the CDR3 is TGCAGCGTTCGCAAACCAGGGGCCGGAACGGGCACTGAAGCTTTCTTT. It is translated as CSVRKPGAGTGTEAFF.

The chain is built from TRBV7-3 and TRBJ2-1; 7 positions match TRBD1. V was clipped by 0 bases and J by 4 bases; unmatched bases: 6. Germline CDR1 is SGHTA and CDR2 is FQGTGA. The CDR3 is 16 residues long. The CDR3 DNA follows: TGTGCCAGCAGCTTAACCGACGGGACAGTATACAATGAGCAGTTCTTC. Protein sequence: CASSLTDGTVYNEQFF.

This clone was seen a handful of times. The chain carries TRBV28 and TRBJ1-1; D gene unclear. The germline CDR1 and CDR2 sequences are MDHEN and SYDVKM. V lost 2 bases to trimming and J lost 4 bases, with 11 bases between them. The CDR3 is 14 residues long. The CDR3 nucleotides are TGTGCCAGCAGTTTAAAGACATTGACCACTGAAGCTTTCTTT. It specifies CASSLKTLTTEAFF.

The chain carries TRBV11-2 and TRBJ1-1, with a possible D match to TRBD1 (6 bases). Germline lookup yields CDR1 SGHAT and CDR2 FQNNGV. V was shortened by 0 bases and J by 7 bases, with 12 bases between the two germline ends. The CDR3 spans 14 residues. The CDR3 protein is CASSLDRTTGEAFF. DNA for the CDR3: TGTGCCAGCAGCTTAGACCGGACGACAGGTGAAGCTTTCTTT. Filled out from reference TRBV11-2 and TRBJ1-1, the complete variable domain reads EAGVAQSPRYKIIEKRQSVAFWCNPISGHATLYWYQQILGQGPKLLIQFQNNGVVDDSQLPKDRFSAERLKGVDSTLKIQPAKLEDSAVYLCASSLDRTTGEAFFGQGTRLTVV.